This TCR beta chain originates from a study of shared clonotypes between healthy human individuals. V gave up 3 bases and J gave up 2 bases, with 16 bases separating them. Germline V lookup: CDR1 MNHEY, CDR2 SMNVEV (reference sequence). CDR3 length equals 16 residues. Whole-study findings and limits: Tissue TCR repertoires likely differ from these blood-only repertoires. The four-donor shared clonotypes exceeded non-shared clonotypes in generation probability, with non-shared ones scoring lower. Despite large depth, sorted-subset datasets appeared incompletely sequenced.

As concerns this clone: What it recognizes is unknown.

CD8 cells classed as naive were CD45RO-negative and positively selected for CCR7, excluding terminally differentiated effector memory CD45RA+ cells. Sorted-subset replicate PCRs used about 180 ng DNA, approximately 33,000 T cell genomes. Measured with immunoSEQ multiplex PCR; TCRdb has only the in-frame clones, and not every one. The sample lists some 2.1 million clones; roughly 95% were seen once. The material sequenced was naive CD8+ T cells sorted from blood. The sequence was collected from a man younger than 30 in good health. The chain recombines TRBV27 with TRBJ2-5; either TRBD1 or TRBD2 may fit D (6 bases each). CDR3 in amino acids: CASSLEGGGGQETQYF. DNA for the CDR3: TGTGCCAGCAGTTTGGAGGGAGGAGGGGGTCAAGAGACCCAGTACTTC.